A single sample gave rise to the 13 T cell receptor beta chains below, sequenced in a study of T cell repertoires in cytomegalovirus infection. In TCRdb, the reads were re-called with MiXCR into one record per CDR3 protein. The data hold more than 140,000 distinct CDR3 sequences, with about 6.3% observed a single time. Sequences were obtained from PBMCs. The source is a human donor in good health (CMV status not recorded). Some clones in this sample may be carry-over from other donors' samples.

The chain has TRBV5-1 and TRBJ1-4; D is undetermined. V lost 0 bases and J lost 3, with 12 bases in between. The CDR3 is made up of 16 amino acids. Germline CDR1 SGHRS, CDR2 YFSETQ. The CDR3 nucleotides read TGCGCCAGCAGCTTGGCCGGGAGGAGTCCTAATGAAAAACTGTTTTTT. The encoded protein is CASSLAGRSPNEKLFF.

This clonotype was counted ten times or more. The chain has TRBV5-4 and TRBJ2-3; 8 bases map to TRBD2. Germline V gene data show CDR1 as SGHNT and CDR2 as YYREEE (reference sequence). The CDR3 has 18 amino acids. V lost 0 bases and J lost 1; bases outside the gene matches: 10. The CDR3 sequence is CASSLAPTGGAGTDTQYF. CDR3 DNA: TGTGCCAGCAGCTTGGCCCCAACCGGGGGGGCGGGCACAGATACGCAGTATTTT.

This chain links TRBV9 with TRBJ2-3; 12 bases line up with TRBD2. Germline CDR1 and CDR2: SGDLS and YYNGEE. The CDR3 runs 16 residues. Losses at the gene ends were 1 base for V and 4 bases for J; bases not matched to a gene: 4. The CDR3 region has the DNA TGTGCCAGCAGCGTACAGCCTAGCGGGGGGGCAGATACGCAGTATTTT. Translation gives CASSVQPSGGADTQYF.

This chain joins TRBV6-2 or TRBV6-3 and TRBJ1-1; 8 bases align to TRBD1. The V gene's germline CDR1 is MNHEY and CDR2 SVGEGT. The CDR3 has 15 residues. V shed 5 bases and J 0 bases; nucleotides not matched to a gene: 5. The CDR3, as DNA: TGTGCCAGCAGTACGAGACAGGGGTTGAACACTGAAGCTTTCTTT. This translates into CASSTRQGLNTEAFF.

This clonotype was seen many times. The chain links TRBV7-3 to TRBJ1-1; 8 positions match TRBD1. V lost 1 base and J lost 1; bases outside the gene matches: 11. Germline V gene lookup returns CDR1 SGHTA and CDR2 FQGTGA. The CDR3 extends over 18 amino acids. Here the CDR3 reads CASSLIPTGVGENTEAFF. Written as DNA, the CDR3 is TGTGCCAGCAGCTTAATCCCGACAGGGGTTGGGGAGAACACTGAAGCTTTCTTT.

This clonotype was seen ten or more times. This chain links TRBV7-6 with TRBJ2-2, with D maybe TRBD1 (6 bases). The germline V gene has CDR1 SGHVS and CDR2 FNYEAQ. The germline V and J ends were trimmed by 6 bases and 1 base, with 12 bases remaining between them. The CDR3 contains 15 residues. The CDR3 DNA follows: TGTGCCAGCAGGTTAATACAGGGGAACACCGGGGAGCTGTTTTTT. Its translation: CASRLIQGNTGELFF.

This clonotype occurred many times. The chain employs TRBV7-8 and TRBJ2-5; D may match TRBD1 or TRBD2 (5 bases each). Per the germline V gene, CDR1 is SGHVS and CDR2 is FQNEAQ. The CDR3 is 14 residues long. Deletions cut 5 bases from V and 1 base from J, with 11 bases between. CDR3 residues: CASSPSGAQETQYF. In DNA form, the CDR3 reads TGTGCCAGCAGCCCATCCGGGGCCCAAGAGACCCAGTACTTC.

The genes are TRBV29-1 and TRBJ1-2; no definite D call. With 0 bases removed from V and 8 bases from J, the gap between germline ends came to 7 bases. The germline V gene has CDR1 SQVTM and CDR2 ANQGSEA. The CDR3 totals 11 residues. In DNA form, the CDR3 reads TGCAGCGTTGAAGATCCAAGAGGCTACACCTTC. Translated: CSVEDPRGYTF.

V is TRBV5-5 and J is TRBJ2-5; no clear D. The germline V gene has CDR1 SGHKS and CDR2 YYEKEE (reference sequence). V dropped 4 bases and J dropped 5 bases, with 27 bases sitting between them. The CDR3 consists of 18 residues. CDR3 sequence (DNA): TGTGCCAGCAGCCCTTCGGGTGGTCTGCGTGCGGTTGGGGAGACCCAGTACTTC. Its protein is CASSPSGGLRAVGETQYF.

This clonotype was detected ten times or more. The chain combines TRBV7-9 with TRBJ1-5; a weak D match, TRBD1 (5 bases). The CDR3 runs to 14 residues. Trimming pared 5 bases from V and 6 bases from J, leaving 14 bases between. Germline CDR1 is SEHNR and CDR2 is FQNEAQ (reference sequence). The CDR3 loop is CASSLSGEGQPQHF. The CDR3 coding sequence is TGTGCCAGCAGCCTGTCGGGGGAGGGTCAGCCCCAGCATTTT.

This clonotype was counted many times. CDR3 protein: CASSQEAGTSGGASETQYF. CDR3 sequence (DNA): TGTGCCAGCAGCCAAGAAGCCGGGACTAGCGGGGGGGCGAGTGAGACCCAGTACTTC. The genes are TRBV4-2 and TRBJ2-5, with 16 bases matching TRBD2. CDR3 length: 19 amino acids. V shed 0 bases, J shed 5 bases, and the junction held 9 bases outside the gene matches. In germline, CDR1 is LGHNA, CDR2 YNFKEQ.

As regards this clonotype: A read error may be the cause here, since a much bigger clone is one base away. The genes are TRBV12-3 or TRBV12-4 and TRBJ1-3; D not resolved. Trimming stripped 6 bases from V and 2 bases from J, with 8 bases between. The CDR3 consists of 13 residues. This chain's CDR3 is CASRANTGNTIYF. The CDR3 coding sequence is TGTGCCAGCAGGGCTAACACTGGAAACACCATATATTTT.

The CDR3 protein is CSARDRLAGDRNEQFF. CDR3 in DNA: TGCAGTGCTAGAGACCGACTAGCGGGGGATCGCAATGAGCAGTTCTTC. The chain uses TRBV20-1 and TRBJ2-1; TRBD2 matches at 12 bases. V was clipped by 0 bases and J by 6 bases; unmatched bases: 6. Germline CDR1 reads DFQATT; CDR2 reads SNEGSKA (reference sequence). This CDR3 comprises 16 residues.